The 22 T cell receptor beta chains below were found in one sample sequenced in a study of T cell responses to AZD1222 COVID-19 vaccine. The method was immunoSEQ multiplex PCR; TCRdb's version includes in-frame clones alone and lacks a portion of them. The sample holds around 120,000 clones, 70% to 90% seen once. The sequenced sample was peripheral blood, obtained on day 0 of AZD1222 vaccination. Source of these receptors: an adult in good health.

The chain recombines TRBV6-9 with TRBJ1-5; perhaps TRBD1 as D (6 bases). Between the trimmed V and J ends, which lost 7 bases and 5 bases, there was a span of 15 bases. The CDR3 is made up of 14 amino acids. Germline assignment: CDR1 MNHGY and CDR2 SVAAGI. The CDR3 coding sequence is TGTGCCAGCATCTTACAGGGAGTTTATCAGCCCCAGCATTTT. Translation gives CASILQGVYQPQHF.

The chain has TRBV9 and TRBJ2-1, with 7 bases aligning to TRBD2. V was pared by 2 bases and J by 4 bases, with 9 bases of the junction left unmatched. From germline, CDR1 is SGDLS and CDR2 YYNGEE. This CDR3 spans 16 amino acids. In DNA, the CDR3 is TGTGCCAGCAGCGTGGGAGCGGGATCGGTTTACAATGAGCAGTTCTTC. Translating it yields CASSVGAGSVYNEQFF.

V usage is TRBV27 and J usage is TRBJ2-1; possible D gene TRBD1, 6 bases. The CDR3 totals 15 residues. Trimming cost V 6 bases and J 5 bases, with 17 bases left between them. Germline-derived CDR1 and CDR2 are MNHEY and SMNVEV (reference sequence). The DNA for the CDR3 is TGTGCCAGCAGCCTCCGAGGGGGATATAACAATGAGCAGTTCTTC. Its protein is CASSLRGGYNNEQFF.

The gene calls are TRBV6-5 and TRBJ1-6, with 9 bases matching TRBD1. This CDR3 is built from 14 residues. In germline, CDR1 is MNHEY, CDR2 SVGAGI. Trimming at V came to 7 bases and at J to 8 bases, leaving 6 bases not matched to a gene. This CDR3 is CASNWDRVDSPLHF. The CDR3 DNA sequence: TGTGCCAGCAATTGGGACAGGGTAGATTCACCCCTCCACTTT.

V usage is TRBV7-2 and J usage is TRBJ1-3; no definite D call. The CDR3 consists of 14 residues. CDR1 and CDR2 (germline): SGHTA, FQGNSA. V was trimmed by 1 base and J by 1 base, leaving 5 bases between them. This CDR3 reads CASSLEVSGNTIYF. CDR3 in DNA: TGTGCCAGCAGCTTAGAGGTATCTGGAAACACCATATATTTT.

The chain is built from TRBV3-1 (or the pseudogene TRBV3-2) and TRBJ2-1; D is undetermined. V lost 1 base and J lost 0, with 16 bases in between. CDR1 LGHDT and CDR2 YNNKEL come from the germline V gene (reference sequence). The length of the CDR3 is 18 residues. The CDR3 sequence is CASSQAVGSASSYNEQFF. CDR3 in DNA: TGTGCCAGCAGCCAAGCAGTTGGCTCCGCGAGCTCCTACAATGAGCAGTTCTTC.

The chain joins TRBV2 to TRBJ2-5; D is perhaps TRBD1 (5 bases). This CDR3 contains 14 residues. V dropped 7 bases and J dropped 4 bases, with 16 bases sitting between them. CDR1 and CDR2 (germline): SNHLY, FYNNEI. The CDR3 here is CASTKEQQGETQYF. The CDR3 coding sequence is TGTGCCAGCACGAAGGAACAGCAGGGAGAGACCCAGTACTTC.

The chain links TRBV28 to TRBJ2-6, with a tentative D call TRBD2 (5 bases). The CDR3 covers 15 residues. Germline V lookup: CDR1 MDHEN, CDR2 SYDVKM. Trimming removed 5 bases at V and 0 bases at J, with 8 bases between. The CDR3 region is CASSGGGSGANVLTF. In DNA, the CDR3 is TGTGCCAGCAGTGGCGGAGGCTCTGGGGCCAACGTCCTGACTTTC.

This chain links TRBV7-3 with TRBJ2-1; D is unresolved. The CDR3 sequence is 13 residues long. V lost 4 bases and J lost 9, with 13 bases in between. Germline CDR1 and CDR2: SGHTA and FQGTGA. The DNA of the CDR3 is TGTGCCAGCAGCTCCGTCCGGGTGGGTGAGCAGTTCTTC. It yields the protein CASSSVRVGEQFF.

This chain joins TRBV19 and TRBJ2-1; 14 bases fit TRBD2. This CDR3 contains 14 residues. The V and J ends lost 7 bases and 12 bases, in that order; junction bases with no gene match: 8. Germline V gene lookup returns CDR1 LNHDA and CDR2 SQIVND (reference sequence). CDR3 amino acids: CASTWTSGRPGQFF. Written as DNA, the CDR3 is TGTGCCAGTACCTGGACTAGCGGGAGGCCCGGGCAGTTCTTC.

V is TRBV6-2 or TRBV6-3 and J is TRBJ2-3, with D unresolved. V was trimmed by 3 bases and J by 0 bases, leaving 10 bases between them. Germline V CDR1 and CDR2: MNHEY, SVGEGT. The CDR3 has 15 amino acids. The CDR3 is CASSYEVSSTDTQYF. The CDR3 DNA reads as TGTGCCAGCAGTTATGAAGTCTCTAGCACAGATACGCAGTATTTT.

V is TRBV7-9 and J is TRBJ2-5, with a weak D call TRBD1 (6 bases). The CDR3 has 14 residues. In germline, CDR1 is SEHNR, CDR2 FQNEAQ (reference sequence). V was shortened by 1 base and J by 5 bases, with 11 bases between the two germline ends. In DNA, the CDR3 is TGTGCCAGCAGCTTAGGCGGTCAGGGGGAGACCCAGTACTTC. Protein product: CASSLGGQGETQYF.

The J gene is TRBJ2-1, the V gene TRBV19, with 7 positions matching TRBD2. J gave up 6 bases and V 3 bases, and 8 bases lay outside the gene matches. Germline CDR1 and CDR2: LNHDA and SQIVND (reference sequence). This CDR3 spans 15 amino acids. CDR3 region: CASSMSSGHVNEQFF. The CDR3, as DNA: TGTGCCAGTAGTATGAGTAGCGGGCACGTCAATGAGCAGTTCTTC.

The chain is built from TRBV9 and TRBJ1-1; D might be TRBD1 (5 bases). CDR3 length equals 15 residues. CDR1 is SGDLS and CDR2 is YYNGEE in the germline V gene. Trimming cost V 2 bases and J 0 bases, with 11 bases left between them. In DNA, the CDR3 is TGTGCCAGCAGCGTTGGGGGACTGATGAACACTGAAGCTTTCTTT. The encoded protein is CASSVGGLMNTEAFF.

J is TRBJ2-4 and V is TRBV2; D is unresolved. Germline loops: CDR1 SNHLY, CDR2 FYNNEI. This CDR3 is 15 amino acids long. V was cut by 4 bases and J by 0 bases, with 10 bases left in between. The CDR3 DNA reads as TGTGCCAGCAGTGGAGGTCTGGGAGCCAAAAACATTCAGTACTTC. Protein: CASSGGLGAKNIQYF.

The chain combines TRBV7-9 with TRBJ1-1; D ambiguous. There are 14 residues in the CDR3. From germline, CDR1 is SEHNR and CDR2 FQNEAQ (reference sequence). Between the trimmed V and J ends, which lost 1 base and 1 base, there was a span of 7 bases. The CDR3 sequence is CASSLGNENTEAFF. In nucleotides, the CDR3 is TGTGCCAGCAGCTTAGGCAACGAGAACACTGAAGCTTTCTTT. The entire variable domain, with the rest obtained from reference TRBV7-9 and TRBJ1-1, is as follows: DTGVSQNPRHKITKRGQNVTFRCDPISEHNRLYWYRQTLGQGPEFLTYFQNEAQLEKSRLLSDRFSAERPKGSFSTLEIQRTEQGDSAMYLCASSLGNENTEAFFGQGTRLTVV.

The J gene is TRBJ2-5, the V gene TRBV2, with 14 bases matching TRBD2. V shed 7 bases and J 9 bases; nucleotides not matched to a gene: 16. The germline CDR1 and CDR2 sequences are SNHLY and FYNNEI. CDR3 length: 17 residues. CDR3 loop: CASIPGTSGSPLGAQYF. The CDR3 bases are TGTGCCAGCATACCAGGGACTAGCGGGAGTCCATTGGGGGCCCAGTACTTC.

The table lists this clone with a count of one. Here the CDR3 DNA reads TGTGCCAGCTCACCTTCAAGGGCTGGGAACACTGAAGCTTTCTTT. Encoded protein: CASSPSRAGNTEAFF. The chain links TRBV18 to TRBJ1-1, with D hard to call. Germline CDR1 is KGHSH and CDR2 is LQKENI. Deletions cut 3 bases from V and 1 base from J, with 12 bases between. The CDR3 sequence is 15 residues long.

V is TRBV19 and J is TRBJ1-5, with D hard to call. V lost 9 bases and J 7 bases, leaving 10 bases between the germline ends. Germline CDR1 is LNHDA and CDR2 is SQIVND (reference sequence). The CDR3 extends over 11 amino acids. The CDR3 protein is CASSEGQPQHF. DNA for the CDR3: TGTGCCAGCTCCGAGGGCCAGCCCCAGCATTTT. Variable domain in full (rest from reference TRBV19 and TRBJ1-5): DGGITQSPKYLFRKEGQNVTLSCEQNLNHDAMYWYRQDPGQGLRLIYYSQIVNDFQKGDIAEGYSVSREKKESFPLTVTSAQKNPTAFYLCASSEGQPQHFGDGTRLSIL.

The rearrangement joins TRBV27 to TRBJ2-3; D gene ambiguous. CDR3 size: 15 residues. With 3 bases removed from V and 3 bases from J, the gap between germline ends came to 13 bases. Looked up from germline, CDR1 is MNHEY and CDR2 is SMNVEV (reference sequence). The CDR3: CASSFSRSKTDTQYF. CDR3 DNA sequence: TGTGCCAGCAGTTTCTCGCGGTCAAAGACAGATACGCAGTATTTT.

The V gene is TRBV28, the J gene TRBJ1-6; 8 bases are shared with TRBD1. The J segment lost 5 bases and the V segment lost 5 bases, leaving 5 bases of the junction unmatched. The CDR3 runs to 15 residues. Germline V gene data show CDR1 as MDHEN and CDR2 as SYDVKM. The DNA for the CDR3 is TGTGCCAGCAGTATTGACAGGGGTCATAATTCACCCCTCCACTTT. Its translation is CASSIDRGHNSPLHF.

V is TRBV28 and J is TRBJ1-1; D is unresolved. The CDR3 loop spans 14 amino acids. The V gene's germline CDR1 is MDHEN and CDR2 SYDVKM. V lost 6 bases to trimming and J lost 2 bases, with 13 bases between them. The CDR3 protein is CASSQVGRNTEAFF. CDR3 DNA sequence: TGTGCCAGCAGCCAGGTCGGGAGAAACACTGAAGCTTTCTTT.